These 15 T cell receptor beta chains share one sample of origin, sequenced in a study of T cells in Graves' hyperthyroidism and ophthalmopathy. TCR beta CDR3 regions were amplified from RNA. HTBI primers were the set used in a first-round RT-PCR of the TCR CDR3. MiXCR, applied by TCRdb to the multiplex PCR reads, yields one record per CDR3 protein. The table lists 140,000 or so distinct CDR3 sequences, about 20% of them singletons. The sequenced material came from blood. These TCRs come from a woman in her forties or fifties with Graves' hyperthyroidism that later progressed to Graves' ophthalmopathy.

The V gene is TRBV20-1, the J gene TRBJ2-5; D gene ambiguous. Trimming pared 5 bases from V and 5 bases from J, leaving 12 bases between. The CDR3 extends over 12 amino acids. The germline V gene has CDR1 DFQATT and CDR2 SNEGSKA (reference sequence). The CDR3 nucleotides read TGCAGTGCTGCGGCTAGTTGGGAGACCCAGTACTTC. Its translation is CSAAASWETQYF.

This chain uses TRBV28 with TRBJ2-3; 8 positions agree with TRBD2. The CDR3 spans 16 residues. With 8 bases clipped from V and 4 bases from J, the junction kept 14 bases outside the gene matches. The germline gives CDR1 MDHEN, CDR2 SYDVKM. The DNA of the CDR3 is TGTGCCAGCGCCCACCTCGGCGGGGGGTTTCCAGATACGCAGTATTTT. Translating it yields CASAHLGGGFPDTQYF.

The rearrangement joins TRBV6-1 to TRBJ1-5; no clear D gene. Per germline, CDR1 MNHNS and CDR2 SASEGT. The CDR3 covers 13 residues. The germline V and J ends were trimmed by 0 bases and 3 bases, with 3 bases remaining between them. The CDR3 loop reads CASSEAFNQPQHF. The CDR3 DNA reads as TGTGCCAGCAGTGAAGCCTTCAATCAGCCCCAGCATTTT.

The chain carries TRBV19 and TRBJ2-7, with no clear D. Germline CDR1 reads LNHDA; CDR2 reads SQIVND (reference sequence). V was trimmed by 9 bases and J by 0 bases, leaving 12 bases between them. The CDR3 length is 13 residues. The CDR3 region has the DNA TGTGCCAGCAGTGAATTGAACTCCTACGAGCAGTACTTC. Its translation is CASSELNSYEQYF.

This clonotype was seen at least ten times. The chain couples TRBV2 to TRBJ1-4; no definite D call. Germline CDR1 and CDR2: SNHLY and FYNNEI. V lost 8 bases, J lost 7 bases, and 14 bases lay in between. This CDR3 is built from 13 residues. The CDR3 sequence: CASYRAEGEKLFF. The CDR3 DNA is TGTGCCAGCTATCGGGCAGAAGGTGAAAAACTGTTTTTT.

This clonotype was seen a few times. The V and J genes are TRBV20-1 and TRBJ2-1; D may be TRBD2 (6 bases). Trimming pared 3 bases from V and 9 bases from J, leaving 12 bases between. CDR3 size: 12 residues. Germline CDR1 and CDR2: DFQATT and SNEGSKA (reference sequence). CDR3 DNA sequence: TGCAGTGCTAGGTCGGGAGTGAGTGAGCAGTTCTTC. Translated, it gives CSARSGVSEQFF.

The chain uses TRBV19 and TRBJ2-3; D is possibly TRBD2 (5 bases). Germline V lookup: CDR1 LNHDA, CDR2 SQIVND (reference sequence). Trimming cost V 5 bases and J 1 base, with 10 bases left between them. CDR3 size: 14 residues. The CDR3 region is CASSQGLRTDTQYF. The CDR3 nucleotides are TGTGCCAGTAGTCAAGGACTCCGCACAGATACGCAGTATTTT.

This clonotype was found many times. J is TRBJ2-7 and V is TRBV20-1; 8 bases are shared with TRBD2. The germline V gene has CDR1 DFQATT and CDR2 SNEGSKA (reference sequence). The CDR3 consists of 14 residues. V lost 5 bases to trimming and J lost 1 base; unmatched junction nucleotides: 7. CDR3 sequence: CSAGRLASSYEQYF. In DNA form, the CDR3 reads TGCAGTGCTGGGAGACTAGCGAGTTCCTACGAGCAGTACTTC.

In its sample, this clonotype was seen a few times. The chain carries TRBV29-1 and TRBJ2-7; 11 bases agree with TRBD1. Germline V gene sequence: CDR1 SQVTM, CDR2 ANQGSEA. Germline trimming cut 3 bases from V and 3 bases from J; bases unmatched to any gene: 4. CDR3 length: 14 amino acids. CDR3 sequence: CSVEGQGEDYEQYF. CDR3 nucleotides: TGCAGCGTTGAGGGACAGGGGGAGGACTACGAGCAGTACTTC.

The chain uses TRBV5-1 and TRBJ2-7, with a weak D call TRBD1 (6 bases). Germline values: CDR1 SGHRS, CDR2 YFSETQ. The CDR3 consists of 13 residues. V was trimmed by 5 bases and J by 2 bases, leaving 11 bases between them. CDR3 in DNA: TGCGCCAGCAGTTGGGACAAGACCTACGAGCAGTACTTC. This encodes CASSWDKTYEQYF. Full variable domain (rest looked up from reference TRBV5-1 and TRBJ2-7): KAGVTQTPRYLIKTRGQQVTLSCSPISGHRSVSWYQQTPGQGLQFLFEYFSETQRNKGNFPGRFSGRQFSNSRSEMNVSTLELGDSALYLCASSWDKTYEQYFGPGTRLTVT.

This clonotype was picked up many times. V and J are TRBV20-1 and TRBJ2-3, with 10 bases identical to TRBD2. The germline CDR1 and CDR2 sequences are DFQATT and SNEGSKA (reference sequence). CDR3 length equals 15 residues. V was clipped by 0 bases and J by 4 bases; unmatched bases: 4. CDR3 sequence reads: CSARELAGRADTQYF. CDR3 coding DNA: TGCAGTGCTAGAGAACTAGCGGGACGGGCAGATACGCAGTATTTT.

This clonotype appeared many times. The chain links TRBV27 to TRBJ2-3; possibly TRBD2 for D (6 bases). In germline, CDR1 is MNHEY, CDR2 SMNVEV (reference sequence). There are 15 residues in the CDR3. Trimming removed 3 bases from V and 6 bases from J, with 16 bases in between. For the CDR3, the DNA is TGTGCCAGCAGTTTGACGCGGGGATCACAGGATACGCAGTATTTT. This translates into CASSLTRGSQDTQYF.

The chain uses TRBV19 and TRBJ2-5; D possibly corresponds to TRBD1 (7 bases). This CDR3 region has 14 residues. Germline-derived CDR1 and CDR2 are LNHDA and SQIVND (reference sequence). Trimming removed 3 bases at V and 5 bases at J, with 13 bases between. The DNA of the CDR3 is TGTGCCAGTAGTATTTCCGCAGGGGGGGAGACCCAGTACTTC. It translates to CASSISAGGETQYF.

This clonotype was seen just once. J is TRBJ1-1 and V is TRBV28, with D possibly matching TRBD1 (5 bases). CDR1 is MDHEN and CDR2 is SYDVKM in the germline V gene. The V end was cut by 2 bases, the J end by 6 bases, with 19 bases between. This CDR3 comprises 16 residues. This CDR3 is CASSLTGPRYSAEAFF. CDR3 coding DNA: TGTGCCAGCAGTTTAACAGGACCTCGGTATAGTGCTGAAGCTTTCTTT.

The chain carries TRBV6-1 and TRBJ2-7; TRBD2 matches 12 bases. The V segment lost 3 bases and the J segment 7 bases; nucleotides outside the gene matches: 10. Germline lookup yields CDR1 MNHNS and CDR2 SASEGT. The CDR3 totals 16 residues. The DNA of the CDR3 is TGTGCCAGCAGTGATACCCGGACTAGCGGGACCAGGGAGCAGTACTTC. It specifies CASSDTRTSGTREQYF.